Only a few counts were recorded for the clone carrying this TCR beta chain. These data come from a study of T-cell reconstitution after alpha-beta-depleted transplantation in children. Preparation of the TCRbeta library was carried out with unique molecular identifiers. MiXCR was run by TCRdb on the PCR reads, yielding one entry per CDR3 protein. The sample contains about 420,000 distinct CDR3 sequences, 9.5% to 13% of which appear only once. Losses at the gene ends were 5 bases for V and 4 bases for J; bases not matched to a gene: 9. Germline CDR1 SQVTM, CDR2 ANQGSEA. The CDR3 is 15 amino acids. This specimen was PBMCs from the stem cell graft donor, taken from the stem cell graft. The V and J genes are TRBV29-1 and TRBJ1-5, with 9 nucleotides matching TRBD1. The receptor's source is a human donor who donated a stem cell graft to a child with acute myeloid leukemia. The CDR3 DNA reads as TGCAGCGTTAGCCTGGGGACAGGGCCGAATCAGCCCCAGCATTTT. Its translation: CSVSLGTGPNQPQHF. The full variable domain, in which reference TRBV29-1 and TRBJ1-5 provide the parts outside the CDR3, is SAVISQKPSRDICQRGTSLTIQCQVDSQVTMMFWYRQQPGQSLTLIATANQGSEATYESGFVIDKFPISRPNLTFSTLTVSNMSPEDSSIYLCSVSLGTGPNQPQHFGDGTRLSIL.